The 13 T cell receptor beta chains below all came from one sample that was sequenced in a study of CD8 T cell repertoires and HIV-1 epitope variants. Antigens for these TCRs are unknown. The data were produced by immunoSEQ multiplex PCR, yet TCRdb's version contains in-frame clones alone and is incomplete. Altogether about 5,600 clones are present, 66% being singletons, with the ten largest covering about two fifths. Source material: cultured CD8+ T cells derived from PBMCs. These receptors originate from a male donor with HIV.

The CDR3: CASSYYPDRAGQPQHF. DNA for the CDR3: TGTGCCAGCAGTTACTACCCCGACAGGGCGGGTCAGCCCCAGCATTTT. V is TRBV6-5 and J is TRBJ1-5; 7 bases align to TRBD1. The V gene's germline CDR1 is MNHEY and CDR2 SVGAGI. The J segment lost 6 bases and the V segment lost 1 base, leaving 9 bases of the junction unmatched. The CDR3 runs 16 residues.

The rearrangement links TRBV19 to TRBJ2-4; tentatively, D is TRBD1 (5 bases). Germline CDR1 LNHDA, CDR2 SQIVND (reference sequence). This CDR3 has 16 residues. V was cut by 5 bases and J by 0 bases, with 14 bases left in between. The CDR3 loop reads CASSFDSRLAKNIQYF. CDR3 nucleotides: TGTGCCAGTAGTTTCGACAGCCGACTAGCCAAAAACATTCAGTACTTC.

The chain uses TRBV4-3 and TRBJ1-3; D is unresolved. This CDR3 has 15 residues. The ends were cut back, 0 bases at V and 0 bases at J, with 6 bases in the middle. The germline CDR1 and CDR2 sequences are LGHNA and YSLEER. The CDR3 sequence is CASSQDTASGNTIYF. The CDR3 nucleotides read TGCGCCAGCAGCCAAGATACAGCCTCTGGAAACACCATATATTTT.

This chain joins TRBV11-2 and TRBJ1-4, with unresolved D. The V end lost 4 bases, the J end lost 0 bases, and 12 bases lay between the germline ends. There are 16 residues in the CDR3. Germline V gives CDR1 SGHAT, CDR2 FQNNGV. CDR3 coding DNA: TGTGCCAGCAGCTCAACGGACGGAGCAACTAATGAAAAACTGTTTTTT. It translates to CASSSTDGATNEKLFF.

The chain uses TRBV7-9 and TRBJ2-7, with 7 bases matching TRBD1. Germline loops: CDR1 SEHNR, CDR2 FQNEAQ (reference sequence). The CDR3 has 15 residues. The ends lost 7 bases at V and 1 base at J; junction bases unmatched: 10. The CDR3 DNA reads as TGTGCCAGCACCCCCCGGGACAGACCTTCCTACGAGCAGTACTTC. Its translation: CASTPRDRPSYEQYF. Using reference TRBV7-9 and TRBJ2-7 for the parts outside the CDR3, the full variable domain is DTGVSQNPRHKITKRGQNVTFRCDPISEHNRLYWYRQTLGQGPEFLTYFQNEAQLEKSRLLSDRFSAERPKGSFSTLEIQRTEQGDSAMYLCASTPRDRPSYEQYFGPGTRLTVT.

This rearrangement joins TRBV19 to TRBJ1-1; D uncertain. The CDR3 sequence is 13 residues long. Looked up from germline, CDR1 is LNHDA and CDR2 is SQIVND (reference sequence). Trimming stripped 3 bases from V and 5 bases from J, with 10 bases between. CDR3 sequence (DNA): TGTGCCAGTAGTATTGACGATCCGACTGAAGCTTTCTTT. Protein: CASSIDDPTEAFF.

The V and J genes are TRBV7-9 and TRBJ1-1; perhaps TRBD1 as D (6 bases). This CDR3 comprises 14 residues. Between the trimmed V and J ends, which lost 3 bases and 3 bases, there was a span of 11 bases. Germline V lookup: CDR1 SEHNR, CDR2 FQNEAQ (reference sequence). The CDR3: CASSLVAGDTEAFF. The DNA for the CDR3 is TGTGCCAGCAGCTTGGTGGCAGGGGACACTGAAGCTTTCTTT. Together with reference TRBV7-9 and TRBJ1-1, the CDR3 gives the full variable domain: DTGVSQNPRHKITKRGQNVTFRCDPISEHNRLYWYRQTLGQGPEFLTYFQNEAQLEKSRLLSDRFSAERPKGSFSTLEIQRTEQGDSAMYLCASSLVAGDTEAFFGQGTRLTVV.

The rearrangement uses TRBV11-2 and TRBJ2-7, with TRBD2 matching 9 bases. The length of the CDR3 is 15 residues. The trim removed 3 bases at V and 5 bases at J, leaving 8 bases unmatched. Germline assignment: CDR1 SGHAT and CDR2 FQNNGV. The CDR3 here is CASSLTSGFRDEQYF. The CDR3 coding sequence is TGTGCCAGCAGCTTGACTAGCGGCTTTAGAGACGAGCAGTACTTC.

Only a few counts were recorded for this clone. The rearrangement joins TRBV5-2 to TRBJ2-5; the D call TRBD2 from the table was never checked on the DNA. TRBV5-2 is a recognized pseudogene. This CDR3 is built from 15 residues. CDR3: CASSSAGIDQETQYF. The CDR3 DNA reads TGTGCCAGCAGCTCCGCCGGGATAGATCAAGAGACCCAGTACTTC.

The gene calls are TRBV27 and TRBJ1-2; 7 nucleotides match TRBD1. V was pared by 2 bases and J by 4 bases, with 4 bases of the junction left unmatched. This CDR3 has 14 amino acids. Germline-derived CDR1 and CDR2 are MNHEY and SMNVEV (reference sequence). This chain's CDR3 is CASSLGGQTYGYTF. CDR3 in DNA: TGTGCCAGCAGTTTAGGGGGACAGACCTATGGCTACACCTTC.

The gene calls are TRBV27 and TRBJ1-2, with TRBD1 as a possible D gene (5 bases). The CDR3 loop spans 14 amino acids. CDR1 is MNHEY, CDR2 SMNVEV, per germline (reference sequence). V was clipped by 5 bases and J by 4 bases, with 14 bases between them. The chain's CDR3 is CASSLIGEPYGYTF. As DNA, the CDR3 is TGTGCCAGCAGTCTCATAGGGGAGCCCTATGGCTACACCTTC.

The chain carries TRBV30 and TRBJ1-2, with D maybe TRBD1 (5 bases). This CDR3 has 15 amino acids. Germline CDR1 is GTSNPN and CDR2 is SVGIG (reference sequence). Trimming left V 2 bases short and J 4 bases short, with 17 bases between. In nucleotides, the CDR3 is TGTGCCTGGAGTCCGACGGGGGGGGATTCCTATGGCTACACCTTC. This sequence encodes CAWSPTGGDSYGYTF.

The V gene is TRBV2, the J gene TRBJ1-1; no clear D gene. Germline CDR1 reads SNHLY; CDR2 reads FYNNEI. Between the trimmed V and J ends, which lost 3 bases and 1 base, there was a span of 12 bases. The length of the CDR3 is 15 residues. The CDR3 region is CASSDFSTENTEAFF. CDR3 coding DNA: TGTGCCAGCAGTGACTTCTCGACGGAGAACACTGAAGCTTTCTTT.